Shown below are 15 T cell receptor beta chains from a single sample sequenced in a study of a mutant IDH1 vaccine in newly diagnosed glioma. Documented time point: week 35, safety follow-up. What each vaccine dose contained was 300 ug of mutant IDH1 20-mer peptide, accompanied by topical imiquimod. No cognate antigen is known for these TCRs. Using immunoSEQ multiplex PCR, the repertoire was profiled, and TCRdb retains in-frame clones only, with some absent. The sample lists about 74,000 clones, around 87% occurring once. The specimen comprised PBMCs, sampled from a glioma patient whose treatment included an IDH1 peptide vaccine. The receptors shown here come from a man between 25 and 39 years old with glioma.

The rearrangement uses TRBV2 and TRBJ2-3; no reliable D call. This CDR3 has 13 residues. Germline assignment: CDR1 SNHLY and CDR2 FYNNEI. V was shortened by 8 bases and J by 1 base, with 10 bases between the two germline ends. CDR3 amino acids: CASSIWGTDTQYF. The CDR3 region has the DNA TGTGCCAGCTCCATATGGGGCACAGATACGCAGTATTTT. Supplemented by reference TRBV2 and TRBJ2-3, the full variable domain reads EPEVTQTPSHQVTQMGQEVILRCVPISNHLYFYWYRQILGQKVEFLVSFYNNEISEKSEIFDDQFSVERPDGSNFTLKIRSTKLEDSAMYFCASSIWGTDTQYFGPGTRLTVL.

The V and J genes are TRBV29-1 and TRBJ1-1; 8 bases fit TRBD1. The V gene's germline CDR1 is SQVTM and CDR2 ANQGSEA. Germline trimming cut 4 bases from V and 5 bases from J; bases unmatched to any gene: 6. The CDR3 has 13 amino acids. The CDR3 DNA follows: TGCAGCGTTGGATCAGGGGGCAGGACTGAAGCTTTCTTT. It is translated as CSVGSGGRTEAFF.

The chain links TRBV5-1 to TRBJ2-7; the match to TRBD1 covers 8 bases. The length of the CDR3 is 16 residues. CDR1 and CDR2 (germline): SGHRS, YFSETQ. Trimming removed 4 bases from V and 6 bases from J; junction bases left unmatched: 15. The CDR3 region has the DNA TGCGCCAGCAGCCCAACCCAGACAGGGGATAGGGTCGAGCAGTACTTC. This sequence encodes CASSPTQTGDRVEQYF. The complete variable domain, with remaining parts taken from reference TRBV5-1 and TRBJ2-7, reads KAGVTQTPRYLIKTRGQQVTLSCSPISGHRSVSWYQQTPGQGLQFLFEYFSETQRNKGNFPGRFSGRQFSNSRSEMNVSTLELGDSALYLCASSPTQTGDRVEQYFGPGTRLTVT.

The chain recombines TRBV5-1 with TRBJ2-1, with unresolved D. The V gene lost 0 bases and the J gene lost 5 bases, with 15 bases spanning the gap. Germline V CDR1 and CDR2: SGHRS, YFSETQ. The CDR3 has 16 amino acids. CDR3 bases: TGCGCCAGCAGCTTGGGTTTATGGCAGTCACACAATGAGCAGTTCTTC. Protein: CASSLGLWQSHNEQFF.

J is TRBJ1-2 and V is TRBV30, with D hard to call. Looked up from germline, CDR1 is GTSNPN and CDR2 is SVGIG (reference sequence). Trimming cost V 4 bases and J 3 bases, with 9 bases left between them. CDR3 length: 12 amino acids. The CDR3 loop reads CAWTKIHYGYTF. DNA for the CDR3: TGTGCCTGGACCAAGATCCACTATGGCTACACCTTC.

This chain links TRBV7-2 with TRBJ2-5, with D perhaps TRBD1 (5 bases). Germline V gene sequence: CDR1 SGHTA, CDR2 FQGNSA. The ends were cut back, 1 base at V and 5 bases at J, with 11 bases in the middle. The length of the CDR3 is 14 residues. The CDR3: CASSLDRHSETQYF. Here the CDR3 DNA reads TGTGCCAGCAGCTTAGACAGGCACTCGGAGACCCAGTACTTC.

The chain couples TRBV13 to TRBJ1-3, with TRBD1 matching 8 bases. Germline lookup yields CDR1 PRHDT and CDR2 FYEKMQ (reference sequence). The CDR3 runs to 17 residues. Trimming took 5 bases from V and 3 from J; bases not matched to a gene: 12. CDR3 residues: CASSTRTGNLVGNTIYF. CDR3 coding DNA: TGTGCCAGCAGCACTAGGACAGGGAACCTGGTTGGAAACACCATATATTTT.

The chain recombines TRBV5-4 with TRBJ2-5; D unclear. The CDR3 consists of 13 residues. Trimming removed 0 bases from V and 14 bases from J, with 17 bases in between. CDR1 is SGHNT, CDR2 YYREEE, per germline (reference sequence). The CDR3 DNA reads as TGTGCCAGCAGCTTGGACTATGATCCTCCGCAATACTTC. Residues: CASSLDYDPPQYF.

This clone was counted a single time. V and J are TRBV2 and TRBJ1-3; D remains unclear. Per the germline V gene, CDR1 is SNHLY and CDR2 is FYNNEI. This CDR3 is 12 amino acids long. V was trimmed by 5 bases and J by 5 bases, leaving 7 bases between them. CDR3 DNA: TGTGCCAGCAGTCCGACTAGAAACACCATATATTTT. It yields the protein CASSPTRNTIYF.

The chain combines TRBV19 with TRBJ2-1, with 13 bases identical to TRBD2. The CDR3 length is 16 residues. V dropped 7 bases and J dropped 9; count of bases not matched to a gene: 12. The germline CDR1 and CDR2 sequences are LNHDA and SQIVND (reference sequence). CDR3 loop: CASIARTSGRRGEQFF. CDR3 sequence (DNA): TGTGCCAGTATTGCCCGGACTAGCGGGAGAAGAGGTGAGCAGTTCTTC.

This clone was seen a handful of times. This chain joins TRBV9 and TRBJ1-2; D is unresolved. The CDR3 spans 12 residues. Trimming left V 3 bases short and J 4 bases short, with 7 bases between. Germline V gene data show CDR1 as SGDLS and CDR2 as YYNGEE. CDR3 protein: CASSADIYGYTF. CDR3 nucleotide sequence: TGTGCCAGCAGCGCCGATATCTATGGCTACACCTTC.

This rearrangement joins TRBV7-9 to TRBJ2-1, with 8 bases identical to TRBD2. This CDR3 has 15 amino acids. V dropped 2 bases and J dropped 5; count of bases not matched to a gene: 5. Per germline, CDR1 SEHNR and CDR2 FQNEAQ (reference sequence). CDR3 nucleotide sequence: TGTGCCAGCAGCTTAAGACTAGCGAGGCACAATGAGCAGTTCTTC. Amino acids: CASSLRLARHNEQFF. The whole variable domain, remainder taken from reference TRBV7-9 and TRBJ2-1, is DTGVSQNPRHKITKRGQNVTFRCDPISEHNRLYWYRQTLGQGPEFLTYFQNEAQLEKSRLLSDRFSAERPKGSFSTLEIQRTEQGDSAMYLCASSLRLARHNEQFFGPGTRLTVL.

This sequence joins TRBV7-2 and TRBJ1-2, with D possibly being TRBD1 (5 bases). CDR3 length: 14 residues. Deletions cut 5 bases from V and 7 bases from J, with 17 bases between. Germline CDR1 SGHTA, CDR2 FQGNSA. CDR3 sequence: CASSPQGSGGGYTF. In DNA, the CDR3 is TGTGCCAGCAGCCCACAAGGGTCCGGGGGTGGCTACACCTTC.

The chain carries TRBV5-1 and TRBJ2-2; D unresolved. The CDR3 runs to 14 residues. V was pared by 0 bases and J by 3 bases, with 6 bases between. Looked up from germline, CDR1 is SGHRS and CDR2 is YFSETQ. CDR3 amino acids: CASSLGLDTGELFF. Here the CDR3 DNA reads TGCGCCAGCAGCTTGGGGCTTGACACCGGGGAGCTGTTTTTT. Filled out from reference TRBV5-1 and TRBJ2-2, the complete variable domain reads KAGVTQTPRYLIKTRGQQVTLSCSPISGHRSVSWYQQTPGQGLQFLFEYFSETQRNKGNFPGRFSGRQFSNSRSEMNVSTLELGDSALYLCASSLGLDTGELFFGEGSRLTVL.

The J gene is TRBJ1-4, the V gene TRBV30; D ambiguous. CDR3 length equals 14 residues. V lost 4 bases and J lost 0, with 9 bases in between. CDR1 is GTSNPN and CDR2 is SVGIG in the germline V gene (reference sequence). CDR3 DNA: TGTGCCTGGAAGAAGTTTGCAACTAATGAAAAACTGTTTTTT. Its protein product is CAWKKFATNEKLFF. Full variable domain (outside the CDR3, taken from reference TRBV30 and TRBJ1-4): SQTIHQWPATLVQPVGSPLSLECTVEGTSNPNLYWYRQAAGRGLQLLFYSVGIGQISSEVPQNLSASRPQDRQFILSSKKLLLSDSGFYLCAWKKFATNEKLFFGSGTQLSVL.